This record covers a single T cell receptor beta chain. The antigen remains undetermined. PCR was performed a second time for roughly 7 to 12 cycles using a sample-barcoded 5' primer and a J-beta primer mix. TCRdb itself ran the 5' RACE reads through MiXCR, one entry per CDR3 protein. The table shows about 780,000 distinct CDR3 sequences, with less than 60% occurring only once. This entry is derived from a study of blood T cells in healthy people across ages. Study context: Every two T cells gave about one barcoded beta molecule via template switching. Notes on the study in general: In these data, TCR beta diversity tracked strongly with naive T cell percentage.

There were healthy Caucasian individuals from Russia, aged roughly 6 to 100, serving as donors. The receptor was derived from an elderly man in good health. Sequencing was performed on blood.

CDR3: CASSTSDTPTREQYF. The CDR3 DNA sequence: TGTGCCAGCAGTACATCAGATACCCCTACCAGGGAGCAGTACTTC. The J gene is TRBJ2-7, the V gene TRBV28; D gene uncertain. The V and J ends lost 5 bases and 7 bases respectively, with 21 bases between them. The germline CDR1 and CDR2 sequences are MDHEN and SYDVKM. This CDR3 spans 15 amino acids.